The rows below give T cell receptor beta chains drawn from one sample of a study of T-cell memory formation after mild COVID-19. TCRdb redid the calling of the 5' RACE reads with MiXCR, one entry per CDR3 protein. This sample has about 620,000 distinct CDR3 sequences, with roughly 18% found just once. Sequenced input: PBMCs or a T cell subset sorted from them (not recorded which). The receptors stem from an adult woman who had mild COVID-19 (a few samples of this study predate the infection). Cell type and time point are not known. CDR3s include the opening cysteine and the closing phenylalanine or tryptophan. A D gene is named only where the DNA matches it firmly. Only part of the rows carry a size: once, few, many, or a class if the clone is expanded.

>TRBD2|few|TRBJ2-5|TRBV18
CASSPPGRAETQYF
TGTGCCAGCTCACCACCGGGGAGGGCAGAGACCCAGTACTTC
>-|few|TRBJ2-3|TRBV12-3/TRBV12-4
CASSLAAGIVDTQYF
TGTGCCAGCAGTTTAGCTGCGGGGATCGTGGATACGCAGTATTTT
>-|many|TRBJ1-1|TRBV6-1
CASSPMGGGTEAFF
TGTGCCAGCAGCCCTATGGGGGGTGGCACTGAAGCTTTCTTT
>TRBD2|many|TRBJ2-3|TRBV4-2
CASSQGTSADTQYF
TGTGCCAGCAGCCAAGGGACTAGCGCAGATACGCAGTATTTT
>-|-|TRBJ2-1|TRBV7-8
CASSRWDNEQFF
TGTGCCAGCAGCCGGTGGGACAATGAGCAGTTCTTC
>-|few|TRBJ2-1|TRBV6-5
CASSYLQGNAVYNEQFF
TGTGCCAGCAGTTACCTTCAGGGAAACGCGGTATACAATGAGCAGTTCTTC
>-|many|TRBJ2-2|TRBV12-3/TRBV12-4
CASSLAGGPANTGELFF
TGTGCCAGCAGTTTAGCGGGGGGCCCCGCGAACACCGGGGAGCTGTTTTTT
>-|-|TRBJ2-2|TRBV7-3
CASSTSGGGSRGELFF
TGTGCCAGCAGCACGAGCGGCGGGGGCTCTCGCGGGGAGCTGTTTTTT
>TRBD1|-|TRBJ2-2|TRBV6-5
CASSRQGRYTGELFF
TGTGCCAGCAGTCGACAGGGGCGATACACCGGGGAGCTGTTTTTT
>-|-|TRBJ1-1|TRBV5-1
CASSSGWGAPTEAFF
TGCGCCAGCAGCTCTGGTTGGGGGGCGCCCACTGAAGCTTTCTTT
>TRBD2|-|TRBJ2-1|TRBV6-2/TRBV6-3
CASSYLAGGLGEQFF
TGTGCCAGCAGTTATCTAGCGGGGGGGCTGGGTGAGCAGTTCTTC
>-|-|TRBJ1-4|TRBV7-8
CASSLDKGFSVFF
TGTGCCAGCAGCTTAGATAAGGGCTTCTCGGTGTTTTTT
>-|few|TRBJ1-1|TRBV23-1
CASSRSGPPNTEAFF
TGCGCCAGCAGTCGGTCTGGGCCGCCGAACACTGAAGCTTTCTTT
>-|few|TRBJ2-2|TRBV5-1
CASQDHGLGGGELFF
TGCGCCAGCCAGGATCATGGCTTAGGAGGCGGGGAGCTGTTTTTT
>-|-|TRBJ1-1|TRBV6-5
CASSYSTSEAFF
TGTGCCAGCAGTTACTCGACGTCTGAAGCTTTCTTT
>TRBD1|few|TRBJ1-2|TRBV6-5
CASTTGQGGYGYTF
TGTGCCAGCACCACGGGACAGGGGGGCTATGGCTACACCTTC
>-|-|TRBJ2-5|TRBV15
CATSRDIGHGKTQYF
TGTGCCACCAGCAGAGATATAGGACACGGGAAGACCCAGTACTTC
>-|few|TRBJ2-5|TRBV5-1
CASSKDLWGTQYF
TGCGCCAGCAGCAAGGACTTGTGGGGGACCCAGTACTTC
>-|-|TRBJ1-2|TRBV6-5
CASSNAGRGYGYTF
TGTGCCAGCAGTAACGCGGGCCGCGGCTATGGCTACACCTTC
>TRBD2|-|TRBJ2-1|TRBV6-2/TRBV6-3
CASSYKAGVPGGNEQFF
TGTGCCAGCAGTTACAAGGCAGGAGTCCCGGGAGGGAATGAGCAGTTCTTC
>TRBD1|few|TRBJ1-5|TRBV19
CASSILGGRNQPQHF
TGTGCCAGTAGTATCCTAGGGGGCCGGAATCAGCCCCAGCATTTT
>-|few|TRBJ2-1|TRBV6-5
CASSYTGRNEQFF
TGTGCCAGCAGTTACACGGGGAGGAATGAGCAGTTCTTC
>-|-|TRBJ1-1|TRBV20-1
CSARGGFDEAFF
TGCAGTGCTAGAGGGGGTTTTGATGAAGCTTTCTTT
>-|-|TRBJ2-4|TRBV7-2
CASTLGASTSKNIQYF
TGTGCCAGCACCCTAGGGGCTAGCACTAGCAAAAACATTCAGTACTTC
>-|-|TRBJ2-1|TRBV9
CASSVATGISYNEQFF
TGTGCCAGCAGCGTAGCTACAGGGATTTCCTACAATGAGCAGTTCTTC
>-|-|TRBJ1-2|TRBV12-3/TRBV12-4
CASSLQNSYGYTF
TGTGCCAGCAGTTTACAGAACAGCTATGGCTACACCTTC
>TRBD2|many|TRBJ2-1|TRBV24-1
CATRTGTTNNEQFF
TGTGCCACCAGGACCGGGACTACCAACAATGAGCAGTTCTTC
>TRBD2|-|TRBJ2-7|TRBV7-7
CASSASAGGLYEQYF
TGTGCTAGCAGCGCCTCAGCGGGAGGCCTATACGAGCAGTACTTC
>-|-|TRBJ2-7|TRBV27
CAPRHEQYF
TGTGCCCCCCGACACGAGCAGTACTTC
>TRBD2|-|TRBJ2-7|TRBV9
CASSPRLAPYEQYF
TGTGCCAGCAGCCCACGACTAGCTCCCTACGAGCAGTACTTC
>-|-|TRBJ2-2|TRBV6-5
CASSYTDTGELFF
TGTGCCAGCAGTTATACCGACACCGGGGAGCTGTTTTTT
>TRBD2|few|TRBJ2-3|TRBV7-2
CASSLEPATGTSRDTQYF
TGTGCCAGCAGCTTAGAGCCCGCAACCGGGACTAGCAGAGATACGCAGTATTTT
>TRBD2|-|TRBJ2-2|TRBV6-5
CASSLYRLAGAGELFF
TGTGCCAGCAGTTTGTATCGACTAGCCGGCGCCGGGGAGCTGTTTTTT
>-|few|TRBJ1-1|TRBV27
CASGHSNTEAFF
TGTGCCAGCGGACACTCGAACACTGAAGCTTTCTTT
>TRBD2|-|TRBJ2-3|TRBV4-3
CASSQIAGVVAQYF
TGCGCCAGCAGCCAGATAGCGGGAGTGGTCGCGCAGTATTTT
>TRBD1|few|TRBJ1-5|TRBV24-1
CATPFLTGVGRVNQPQHF
TGTGCCACCCCCTTCTTGACAGGGGTCGGAAGAGTCAATCAGCCCCAGCATTTT
>TRBD2|-|TRBJ2-1|TRBV7-9
CASSPLAGGPHNEQFF
TGTGCCAGCAGCCCGTTAGCGGGAGGGCCTCACAATGAGCAGTTCTTC
>TRBD1|few|TRBJ2-7|TRBV19
CASSTGQGLYEQYF
TGTGCCAGTAGTACGGGACAGGGTCTTTACGAGCAGTACTTC
>TRBD1|few|TRBJ2-7|TRBV28
CASSAPGQGYEQYF
TGTGCCAGCAGTGCCCCCGGACAGGGCTACGAGCAGTACTTC
>-|few|TRBJ2-5|TRBV7-7
CASSRIHDILETQYF
TGTGCTAGCAGCCGAATACACGATATACTTGAGACCCAGTACTTC
>-|-|TRBJ2-7|TRBV6-1
CASSEVGRVYEQYF
TGTGCCAGCAGTGAAGTTGGCAGAGTTTACGAGCAGTACTTC
>TRBD2|few|TRBJ2-3|TRBV7-9
CASSVGLAGDGGTQYF
TGTGCCAGCAGCGTGGGACTAGCGGGAGACGGGGGTACGCAGTATTTT
>-|-|TRBJ2-1|TRBV4-2
CASSQDGSQDNEQFF
TGTGCCAGCAGCCAAGACGGGTCTCAGGACAATGAGCAGTTCTTC
>-|-|TRBJ1-6|TRBV3-1
CASSQETVGNSPLHF
TGTGCCAGCAGCCAAGAGACGGTGGGGAATTCACCCCTCCACTTT
>-|-|TRBJ2-7|TRBV2
CASSEARLGPYEQYF
TGTGCCAGCAGTGAAGCGCGGTTAGGGCCCTACGAGCAGTACTTC
>TRBD2|-|TRBJ2-1|TRBV19
CASSIGLDYNEQFF
TGTGCCAGTAGTATCGGACTAGACTACAATGAGCAGTTCTTC